This TCR beta chain is drawn from a study of T cell responses to AZD1222 COVID-19 vaccine (dated by TCRdb to about 2021). Regarding the complete study: AZD1222 recipients given second doses at about 4 weeks or at about 12 weeks were pooled, since spike-specific TCR depth and breadth were not found to differ between the two schedules. A total of 233 trial participants underwent TCR sequencing, of whom 200 to 220 received two doses of AZD1222 and some 25 received two doses of the MenACWY control vaccine. Trial participants were enrolled into age subgroups of 18-55, 56-69 and 70-plus years, which contained around 150, 28 and 57 TCR-sequenced participants, respectively.

The research as a whole found: The vaccine-associated CD4 TCRs covered the entire spike protein, and the dominant responses fell in regions 160-218 and 743-854. After two AZD1222 doses, both the breadth and the depth of spike-specific TCRs were significantly higher than at day 0 and than in MenACWY recipients. Most participants were white British and females outnumbered males, and the authors suggested that clonal diversity may have been underestimated. The 56-69-year group was small, and its depth increase did not reach significance, likely because of low power. Conclusions about previously exposed vaccinees are limited because only six or seven AZD1222 recipients were SARS-CoV-2 seropositive at baseline. Because no day 14 peak-response samples were available, the repertoires could be characterized only after the peak T cell response. Reportedly, close to half of the unique spike-specific TCRs recognized epitopes lying outside the regions that are mutated in the B.1.351 and B.1.1.7 variants.

This clone was found a few times. Its antigen is unknown. No base-level quality is on record; no much larger clone is a single base apart. This specimen's time point label, per the study, means: baseline before first vaccination. Vaccinee samples came from UK trials COV001 and COV002, including a single-blind randomized controlled phase 2/3 trial of AZD1222 (ChAdOx1 nCoV-19) in healthy adults. For TCRbeta chain sequencing, PBMC samples from trial participants were taken at day 0 and at day 28 after the second dose. Measured from the cysteine to the phenylalanine, the CDR3 is 13 residues long. Only CDR3 DNA remains: 39 bases, in frame from the first base. Per the germline V gene, MNHEY is the CDR1 and SVGAGI is the CDR2. V lost 8 bases and J lost 0 bases; the stretch between them is 10 bases long. The CDR3 regions of human TCRbeta chains were analyzed by immunosequencing. The source study handled its data this way. TCRs in the repertoires were compared against a reference library of SARS-CoV-2-specific TCRs that had been generated with the MIRA antigen-specificity platform. Breadth meant the fraction of unique TCRs that were SARS-CoV-2-associated, whereas depth meant the fraction of total T cells that were SARS-CoV-2-associated. Using the MIRA data, each spike-specific TCR was mapped to the spike region that the TCR reacts to and placed in a CD4 or CD8 class. Log10-transformed breadth and depth values were compared by one-way ANOVA with Sidak's multiple comparisons tests. What TCRdb holds here is the immuneACCESS table cut down to in-frame rearrangements. Part of the clones is not present; checked against another copy, under half of the missing clones reflect an unresolved V gene, and the others are unexplained. The DNA was the basis for D and trimming; V, J and clone size are from that table. This sample is represented by about 120,000 clones; roughly 85% of them were singletons. The leading ten clones occupy approximately 3% of the sample.

The chain was built from TRBV6-5 and TRBJ1-1; confidence is insufficient to name the D gene. The source material was peripheral blood, sampled on day 0 of AZD1222 vaccination. The TCR sequence derives from an adult in good health. The nucleotide sequence is given as TGTGCCAGCGGGTACAGCCTGAACACTGAAGCTTTCTTT. It translates as CASGYSLNTEAFF.